This T cell receptor beta chain was captured by sequencing in a study of T cell changes during pregnancy in multiple sclerosis. CDR3 size: 15 residues. The ends lost 0 bases at V and 6 bases at J; junction bases unmatched: 5. Germline V gene sequence: CDR1 SGHRS, CDR2 YFSETQ. The assay was immunoSEQ multiplex PCR, and TCRdb's table has in-frame clones only and misses some. This sample carries some 74,000 clones, over 85% of them seen once, and the ten largest clones take 3.7%. The specimen comprised peripheral blood, sampled after pregnancy. The receptor comes from a female donor in good health, enrolled as a control in a pregnancy study. The J gene is TRBJ2-1, the V gene TRBV5-1, with 8 bases lining up with TRBD2. The CDR3 DNA is TGCGCCAGCAGCTTGGGGCGCGGGAGGATCAATGAGCAGTTCTTC. Its translation is CASSLGRGRINEQFF.